These 7 T cell receptor beta chains originate from one sample sequenced in a study of cytomegalovirus exposure and HLA in healthy donors. Clones were sequenced by immunoSEQ multiplex PCR, and TCRdb holds only the in-frame ones, with some missing. The table lists about 79,000 clones, approximately 94% of them singletons. The specimen was PBMCs. Receptors were obtained from a young woman in good health and CMV-seronegative.

The CDR3 spells CASSQDRRGIADGYTF. The CDR3, as DNA: TGTGCCAGCAGCCAAGACCGGCGGGGTATTGCGGATGGCTACACCTTC. This chain joins TRBV14 and TRBJ1-2; D not certain. The CDR3 sequence is 16 residues long. CDR1 and CDR2 from the germline V gene are SGHDN and FVKESK. V shed 0 bases and J shed 6 bases, with 17 bases lying between them.

The genes are TRBV29-1 and TRBJ1-2; 9 nucleotides agree with TRBD1. The CDR3 has 15 amino acids. Germline V gene sequence: CDR1 SQVTM, CDR2 ANQGSEA. V trimming: 8 bases; J trimming: 6 bases; junction bases outside the gene matches: 16. CDR3 DNA: TGCAGCACATCAAAAGGGGGACAGGGAGCTCATGGCTACACCTTC. This encodes CSTSKGGQGAHGYTF. Full variable domain (remainder filled in from reference TRBV29-1 and TRBJ1-2): SAVISQKPSRDICQRGTSLTIQCQVDSQVTMMFWYRQQPGQSLTLIATANQGSEATYESGFVIDKFPISRPNLTFSTLTVSNMSPEDSSIYLCSTSKGGQGAHGYTFGSGTRLTVV.

The chain links TRBV28 to TRBJ2-2, with D uncertain. Germline-derived CDR1 and CDR2 are MDHEN and SYDVKM. CDR3 length: 13 amino acids. Trimming removed 7 bases at V and 6 bases at J, with 12 bases between. The CDR3 DNA is TGTGCCAGCACCGAACCCAACTCCGGGGAGCTGTTTTTT. Amino acids: CASTEPNSGELFF. Supplemented by reference TRBV28 and TRBJ2-2, the full variable domain reads DVKVTQSSRYLVKRTGEKVFLECVQDMDHENMFWYRQDPGLGLRLIYFSYDVKMKEKGDIPEGYSVSREKKERFSLILESASTNQTSMYLCASTEPNSGELFFGEGSRLTVL.

The genes are TRBV11-2 and TRBJ2-3, with D uncertain. The CDR3 has 13 residues. Germline assignment: CDR1 SGHAT and CDR2 FQNNGV. Trimming took off 1 base at V and 6 bases at J, with 8 bases between the two ends. The CDR3 sequence: CASSLGAPDTQYF. CDR3 nucleotides: TGTGCCAGCAGCTTAGGAGCGCCGGATACGCAGTATTTT.

V gene TRBV5-5 combines with J gene TRBJ2-7; no clear D. The V end was cut by 4 bases, the J end by 6 bases, with 8 bases between. CDR1 and CDR2 from the germline V gene are SGHKS and YYEKEE (reference sequence). CDR3 length: 11 residues. CDR3 loop: CASSTVFEQYF. In DNA form, the CDR3 reads TGTGCCAGCAGCACGGTTTTCGAGCAGTACTTC. Combining the CDR3 with reference TRBV5-5 and TRBJ2-7 gives the whole variable domain DAGVTQSPTHLIKTRGQQVTLRCSPISGHKSVSWYQQVLGQGPQFIFQYYEKEERGRGNFPDRFSARQFPNYSSELNVNALLLGDSALYLCASSTVFEQYFGPGTRLTVT.

This chain uses TRBV28 with TRBJ1-4; 7 bases agree with TRBD1. Looked up from germline, CDR1 is MDHEN and CDR2 is SYDVKM. The CDR3 sequence is 15 residues long. V gave up 2 bases and J gave up 5 bases; unmatched junction bases: 5. In DNA form, the CDR3 reads TGTGCCAGCAGTTTAGGGGGACAGTTAAATGAAAAACTGTTTTTT. This gives the protein CASSLGGQLNEKLFF.

The chain has TRBV21-1 and TRBJ1-5; the table's D call TRBD1 went unverified against the DNA. TRBV21-1 represents a pseudogene. CDR3 length: 17 amino acids. The CDR3: CASRAKLTGPRNQPQHF. CDR3 coding DNA: TGTGCCAGCAGAGCAAAGTTAACAGGTCCACGCAATCAGCCCCAGCATTTT.